This T cell receptor beta chain comes out of a study of cytomegalovirus exposure and HLA in healthy donors. Findings and limits, study-wide: Across donors, presence/absence analyses took sequencing depth to be roughly uniform. Researchers reported in a later analysis that common viral pathogens appeared linked to several top clusters. Analysis was carried out at a later point, and it linked a missense DCLRE1C variant to TCR beta V- and J-gene trimming.

The PCR had 60 Vbeta and 13 Jbeta primers. TCRdb keeps only in-frame clones here, not all; method: immunoSEQ multiplex PCR. The sample lists approximately 150,000 clones, roughly 86% seen once, with around 4.9% in the top ten. The length of the CDR3 is 13 residues. Per the germline V gene, CDR1 is SGHAT and CDR2 is FQNNGV. V shed 8 bases and J shed 2 bases, with 12 bases lying between them. This clone was counted between two and nine times. The antigen is unknown. The sequence came from a girl between 10 and 17 years old in good health and CMV-seropositive. The sequenced material came from PBMCs. J is TRBJ2-5 and V is TRBV11-2; D might be TRBD1 (6 bases). CDR3 in DNA: TGTGCCAGCGGTGGGGGCCTTCAAGAGACCCAGTACTTC. Protein product: CASGGGLQETQYF. Looking up the rest from reference TRBV11-2 and TRBJ2-5 gives the full variable domain: EAGVAQSPRYKIIEKRQSVAFWCNPISGHATLYWYQQILGQGPKLLIQFQNNGVVDDSQLPKDRFSAERLKGVDSTLKIQPAKLEDSAVYLCASGGGLQETQYFGPGTRLLVL.